Here is one T cell receptor (beta chain) with its context. No antigen is known for it. CDR1 and CDR2 from the germline V gene are MNHEY and SMNVEV (reference sequence). This CDR3 spans 12 amino acids. The germline V and J ends were trimmed by 5 bases and 7 bases, with 9 bases remaining between them. Generated by immunoSEQ multiplex PCR, the TCRdb table keeps only in-frame clones and is missing some. The repertoire includes 120,000 to 150,000 clones, just over 90% of them detected once, and 1.5% to 2% sits in the top ten. This sample is part of a study of T cell responses to AZD1222 COVID-19 vaccine. Study information: Both about-4-week and about-12-week second-dose recipients were combined.

Findings of the study overall: A mostly white British donor set with more females was recruited, and clonal diversity was possibly underestimated.

The chain combines TRBV27 with TRBJ2-1; D uncertain. This clonotype originated in an adult in good health. The sample here was peripheral blood, taken on day 0 of AZD1222 vaccination. The CDR3 sequence is CASSPYGNEQFF. Written as DNA, the CDR3 is TGTGCCAGCAGTCCCTACGGGAATGAGCAGTTCTTC.